These 6 T cell receptor beta chains came from one sample sequenced in a study of T-cell memory formation after mild COVID-19. TCRdb processed the 5' RACE reads anew with MiXCR; each CDR3 protein has one entry. The data hold about 200,000 distinct CDR3 sequences, with around 18% observed a single time. Material: PBMCs or a T cell subset sorted from them (not recorded which). The receptors originated from an adult woman who had mild COVID-19 (a few samples of this study predate the infection). Cell type and time point are not known.

The chain employs TRBV18 and TRBJ2-1, with 13 bases fitting TRBD2. After removal of 3 bases from V and 6 bases from J, the junction contained 5 bases not matched to a gene. CDR1 KGHSH and CDR2 LQKENI come from the germline V gene. This CDR3 region has 16 residues. The CDR3 sequence is CASSPLLAGGPNEQFF. The CDR3 DNA sequence: TGTGCCAGCTCACCGCTACTAGCGGGGGGGCCCAATGAGCAGTTCTTC.

A single count supports this clonotype. The chain couples TRBV7-2 to TRBJ1-5; 8 nucleotides agree with TRBD1. Germline CDR1 reads SGHTA; CDR2 reads FQGNSA. The CDR3 contains 13 residues. With V trimmed by 6 bases and J by 10 bases, 8 bases remained unmatched. CDR3 protein: CASRKQGELPQHF. The CDR3, as DNA: TGTGCCAGCAGAAAACAGGGGGAACTACCCCAGCATTTT.

The chain is built from TRBV20-1 and TRBJ1-2; no reliable D call. The CDR3 totals 13 residues. V was trimmed by 4 bases and J by 0 bases, leaving 9 bases between them. The germline V gene encodes CDR1 DFQATT and CDR2 SNEGSKA (reference sequence). Here the CDR3 reads CSAKGRANYGYTF. CDR3 DNA: TGCAGTGCTAAAGGCAGAGCTAACTATGGCTACACCTTC.

This clonotype has just a few counts. The rearrangement uses TRBV4-3 and TRBJ1-6, with D perhaps TRBD1 (5 bases). CDR1 is LGHNA and CDR2 is YSLEER in the germline V gene. This CDR3 has 17 amino acids. The V gene lost 0 bases and the J gene lost 11 bases, with 20 bases spanning the gap. The CDR3 DNA is TGCGCCAGCAGCCAAGAATTGATACGTAGGGGTCTCACACCCCTCCACTTT. Translating it yields CASSQELIRRGLTPLHF.

The CDR3 DNA sequence: TGTGCCAGCAAGGTGGATACGCAGTATTTT. Protein: CASKVDTQYF. The gene calls are TRBV2 and TRBJ2-3; D remains ambiguous. The germline CDR1 and CDR2 sequences are SNHLY and FYNNEI. The V end was cut by 7 bases, the J end by 6 bases, with 5 bases between. There are 10 residues in the CDR3.

In this sample, this clonotype turned up a few times. This chain joins TRBV9 and TRBJ2-1, with 11 positions matching TRBD1. There are 15 residues in the CDR3. With 4 bases clipped from V and 7 bases from J, the junction kept 7 bases outside the gene matches. The germline V gene encodes CDR1 SGDLS and CDR2 YYNGEE. The CDR3 sequence: CASSPRDRGSNEQFF. The CDR3 DNA reads TGTGCCAGCAGCCCCCGGGACAGGGGGAGTAATGAGCAGTTCTTC. Full variable domain (outside the CDR3, taken from reference TRBV9 and TRBJ2-1): DSGVTQTPKHLITATGQRVTLRCSPRSGDLSVYWYQQSLDQGLQFLIQYYNGEERAKGNILERFSAQQFPDLHSELNLSSLELGDSALYFCASSPRDRGSNEQFFGPGTRLTVL.